The 6 T cell receptor beta chains below come from one sample, sequenced in a study of neoadjuvant nivolumab and ipilimumab in lung cancer. Method: immunoSEQ multiplex PCR; TCRdb's copy keeps in-frame clones and lacks some. The sample holds some 50,000 clones, around 89% seen once. The sample in question was blood, obtained before neoadjuvant nivolumab, alone or with ipilimumab. The origin of the receptors is an adult with non-small cell lung cancer. Some clones in this sample may be carry-over from other donors' samples.

The chain recombines TRBV5-1 with TRBJ2-6; D gene ambiguous. The CDR3 has 15 residues. Germline-derived CDR1 and CDR2 are SGHRS and YFSETQ. The V gene lost 4 bases and the J gene lost 1 base, with 9 bases spanning the gap. The CDR3 nucleotides are TGCGCCAGCAGCAAGGAACCATCTGGGGCCAACGTCCTGACTTTC. Protein: CASSKEPSGANVLTF.

The chain is built from TRBV5-1 and TRBJ2-1, with 8 bases matching TRBD1. The CDR3 extends over 16 amino acids. V lost 0 bases to trimming and J lost 3 bases; unmatched junction nucleotides: 5. Germline loops: CDR1 SGHRS, CDR2 YFSETQ. CDR3 protein: CASSLGQGFNYNEQFF. The CDR3, as DNA: TGCGCCAGCAGCTTGGGACAGGGGTTTAACTACAATGAGCAGTTCTTC.

The chain links TRBV25-1 to TRBJ2-7; D not resolved. The CDR3 is made up of 11 amino acids. Germline V CDR1 and CDR2: MGHDK, SYGVNS. V was shortened by 6 bases and J by 6 bases, with 9 bases between the two germline ends. DNA of the CDR3: TGTGCCAGCAGGAGTTTTGGCGAGCAGTACTTC. Translating gives CASRSFGEQYF.

This chain uses TRBV5-6 with TRBJ2-7, with D perhaps TRBD1 (6 bases). The CDR3 consists of 15 residues. In germline, CDR1 is SGHDT, CDR2 YYEEEE. V lost 2 bases and J lost 0, with 12 bases in between. The CDR3 loop reads CASSLPGHPSYEQYF. In DNA form, the CDR3 reads TGTGCCAGCAGCTTACCGGGACACCCCTCCTACGAGCAGTACTTC.

The V and J genes are TRBV27 and TRBJ2-7; TRBD1 matches 7 bases. Looked up from germline, CDR1 is MNHEY and CDR2 is SMNVEV (reference sequence). J lost 3 bases, V lost 0 bases, and 5 bases had no gene match. The CDR3 totals 15 residues. This CDR3 is CASSLSRTGLYEQYF. DNA of the CDR3: TGTGCCAGCAGTTTATCCCGGACAGGCCTCTACGAGCAGTACTTC.

The V call is TRBV5-1, the J call TRBJ2-3; D gene unclear. Trimming pared 5 bases from V and 0 bases from J, leaving 10 bases between. Germline V gene lookup returns CDR1 SGHRS and CDR2 YFSETQ. The CDR3 is 14 amino acids. The CDR3 loop reads CASRPRVSTDTQYF. The DNA of the CDR3 is TGCGCCAGCAGACCACGGGTTAGCACAGATACGCAGTATTTT.